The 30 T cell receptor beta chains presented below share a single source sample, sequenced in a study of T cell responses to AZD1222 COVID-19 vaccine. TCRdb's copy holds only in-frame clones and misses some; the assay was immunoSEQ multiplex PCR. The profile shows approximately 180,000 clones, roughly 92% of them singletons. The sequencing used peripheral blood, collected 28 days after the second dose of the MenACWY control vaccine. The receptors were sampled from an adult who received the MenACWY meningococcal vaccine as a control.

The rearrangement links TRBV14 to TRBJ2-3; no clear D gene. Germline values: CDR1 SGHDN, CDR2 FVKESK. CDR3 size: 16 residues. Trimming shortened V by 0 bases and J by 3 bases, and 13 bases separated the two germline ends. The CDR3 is CASSQEVPGATDTQYF. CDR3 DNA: TGTGCCAGCAGCCAAGAGGTTCCAGGAGCGACAGATACGCAGTATTTT.

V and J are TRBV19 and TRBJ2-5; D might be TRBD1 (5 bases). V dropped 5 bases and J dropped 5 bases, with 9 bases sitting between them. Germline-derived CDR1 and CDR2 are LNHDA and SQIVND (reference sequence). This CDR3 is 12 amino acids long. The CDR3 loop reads CASSGAGETQYF. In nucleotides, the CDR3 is TGTGCCAGTAGTGGGGCAGGGGAGACCCAGTACTTC.

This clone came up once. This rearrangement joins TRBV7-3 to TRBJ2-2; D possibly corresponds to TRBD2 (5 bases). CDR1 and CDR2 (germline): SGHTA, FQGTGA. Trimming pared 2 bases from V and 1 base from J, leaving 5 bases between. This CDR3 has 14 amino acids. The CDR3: CASSLGGNTGELFF. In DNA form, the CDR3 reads TGTGCCAGCAGCTTAGGAGGGAACACCGGGGAGCTGTTTTTT.

This CDR3 reads CASELNTGELFF. CDR3 coding DNA: TGTGCCAGTGAGTTGAACACCGGGGAGCTGTTTTTT. The chain joins TRBV3-1 (or the pseudogene TRBV3-2) to TRBJ2-2; D call uncertain. V was shortened by 9 bases and J by 1 base, with 6 bases between the two germline ends. This CDR3 has 12 residues. Germline CDR1 LGHDT, CDR2 YNNKEL (reference sequence).

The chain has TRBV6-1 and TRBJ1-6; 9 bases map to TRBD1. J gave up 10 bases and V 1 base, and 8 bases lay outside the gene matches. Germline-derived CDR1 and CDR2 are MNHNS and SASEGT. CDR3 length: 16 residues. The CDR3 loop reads CASSEGPTGGRSPLHF. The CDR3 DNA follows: TGTGCCAGCAGTGAAGGCCCGACAGGGGGAAGGTCACCCCTCCACTTT.

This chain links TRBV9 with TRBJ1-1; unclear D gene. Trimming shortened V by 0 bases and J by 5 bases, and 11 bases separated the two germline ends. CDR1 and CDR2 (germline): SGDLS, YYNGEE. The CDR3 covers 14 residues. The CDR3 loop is CASSVANSGTEAFF. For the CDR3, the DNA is TGTGCCAGCAGCGTAGCTAACAGTGGGACTGAAGCTTTCTTT.

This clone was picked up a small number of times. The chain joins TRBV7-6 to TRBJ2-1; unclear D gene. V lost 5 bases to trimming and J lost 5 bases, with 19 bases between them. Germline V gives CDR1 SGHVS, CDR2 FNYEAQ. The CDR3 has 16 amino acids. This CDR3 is CASSPPGITRDNEQFF. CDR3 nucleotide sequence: TGTGCCAGCAGCCCACCTGGGATAACACGGGACAATGAGCAGTTCTTC.

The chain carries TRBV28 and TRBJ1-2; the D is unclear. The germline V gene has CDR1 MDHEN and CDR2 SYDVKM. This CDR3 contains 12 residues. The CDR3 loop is CASGSSNYGYTF. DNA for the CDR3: TGTGCTTCCGGGAGTTCTAACTATGGCTACACCTTC.

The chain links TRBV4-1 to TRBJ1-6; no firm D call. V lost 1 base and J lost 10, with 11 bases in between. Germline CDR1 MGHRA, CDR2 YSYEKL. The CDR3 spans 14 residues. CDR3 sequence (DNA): TGCGCCAGCAGCCAAGTAACAGCTTGGTCACCCCTCCACTTT. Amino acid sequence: CASSQVTAWSPLHF.

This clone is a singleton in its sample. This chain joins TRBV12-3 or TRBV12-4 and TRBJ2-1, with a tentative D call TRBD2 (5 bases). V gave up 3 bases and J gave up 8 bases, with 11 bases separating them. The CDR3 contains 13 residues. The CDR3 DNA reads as TGTGCCAGCAGTTTGCGCGGGTTAGATGAGCAGTTCTTC. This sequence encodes CASSLRGLDEQFF.

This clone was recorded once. CDR3 sequence (DNA): TGTGCCAGCAGTTACCGGGCGGGTAGGGGCTACACCTTC. Its protein is CASSYRAGRGYTF. The V gene is TRBV6-5, the J gene TRBJ1-2, with D unclear. The CDR3 has 13 residues. V was pared by 2 bases and J by 8 bases, with 12 bases between. Germline V lookup: CDR1 MNHEY, CDR2 SVGAGI.

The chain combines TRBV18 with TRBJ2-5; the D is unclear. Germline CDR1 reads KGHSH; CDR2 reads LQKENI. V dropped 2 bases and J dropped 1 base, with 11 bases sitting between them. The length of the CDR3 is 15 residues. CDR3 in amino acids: CASSPNPSTQETQYF. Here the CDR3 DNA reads TGTGCCAGCTCACCAAATCCCTCTACCCAAGAGACCCAGTACTTC.

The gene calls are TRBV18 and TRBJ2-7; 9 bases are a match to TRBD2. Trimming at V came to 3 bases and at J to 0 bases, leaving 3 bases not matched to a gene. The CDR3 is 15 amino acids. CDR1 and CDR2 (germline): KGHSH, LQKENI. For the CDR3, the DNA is TGTGCCAGCTCACCCTGGACTAGCGCCTCCTACGAGCAGTACTTC. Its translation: CASSPWTSASYEQYF.

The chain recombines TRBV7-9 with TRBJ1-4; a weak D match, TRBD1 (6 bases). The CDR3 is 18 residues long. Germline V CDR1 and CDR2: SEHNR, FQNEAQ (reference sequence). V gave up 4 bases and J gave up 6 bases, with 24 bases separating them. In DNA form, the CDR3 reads TGTGCCAGCAGCTCCTATGGCACCCGGGCAGGGGAAGATGAAAAACTGTTTTTT. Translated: CASSSYGTRAGEDEKLFF.

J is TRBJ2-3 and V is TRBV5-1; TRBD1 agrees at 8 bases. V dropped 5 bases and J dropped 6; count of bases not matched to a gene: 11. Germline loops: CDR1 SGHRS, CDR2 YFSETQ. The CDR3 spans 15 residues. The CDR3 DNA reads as TGCGCCAGCAGAGAGAGGACAGGGAGTACGGATACGCAGTATTTT. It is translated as CASRERTGSTDTQYF.

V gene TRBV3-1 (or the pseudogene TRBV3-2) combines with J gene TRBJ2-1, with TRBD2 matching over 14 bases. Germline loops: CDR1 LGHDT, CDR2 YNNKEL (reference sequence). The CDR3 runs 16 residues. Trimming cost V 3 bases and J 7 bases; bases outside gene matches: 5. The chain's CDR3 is CASSQGLAGAGNEQFF. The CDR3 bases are TGTGCCAGCAGCCAGGGACTAGCGGGGGCAGGTAATGAGCAGTTCTTC.

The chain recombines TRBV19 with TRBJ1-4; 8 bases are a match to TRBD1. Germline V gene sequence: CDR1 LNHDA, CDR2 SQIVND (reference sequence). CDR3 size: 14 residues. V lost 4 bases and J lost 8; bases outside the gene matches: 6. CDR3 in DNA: TGTGCCAGTAGTAGAGGACAGGGAGAGGAAAAACTGTTTTTT. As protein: CASSRGQGEEKLFF.

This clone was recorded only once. Here the CDR3 DNA reads TGTGCCAGCAGTGAGGACAGGGGGCGGTTGAGCAATCAGCCCCAGCATTTT. As protein: CASSEDRGRLSNQPQHF. This chain connects TRBV6-1 to TRBJ1-5; 11 bases line up with TRBD1. Germline V gene lookup returns CDR1 MNHNS and CDR2 SASEGT. V dropped 3 bases and J dropped 1; count of bases not matched to a gene: 5. This CDR3 region has 17 residues.

Here the CDR3 reads CASSSGVNTEAFF. CDR3 sequence (DNA): TGTGCCAGCAGCTCCGGGGTGAACACTGAAGCTTTCTTT. V and J are TRBV5-4 and TRBJ1-1; no clear D. V lost 3 bases to trimming and J lost 0 bases, with 6 bases between them. In germline, CDR1 is SGHNT, CDR2 YYREEE (reference sequence). This CDR3 has 13 residues.

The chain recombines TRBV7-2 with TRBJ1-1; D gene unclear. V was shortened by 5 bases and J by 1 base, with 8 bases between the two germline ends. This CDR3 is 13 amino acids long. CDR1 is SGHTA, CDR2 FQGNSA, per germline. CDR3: CASSVRRNTEAFF. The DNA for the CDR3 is TGTGCCAGCAGCGTAAGGAGGAACACTGAAGCTTTCTTT.

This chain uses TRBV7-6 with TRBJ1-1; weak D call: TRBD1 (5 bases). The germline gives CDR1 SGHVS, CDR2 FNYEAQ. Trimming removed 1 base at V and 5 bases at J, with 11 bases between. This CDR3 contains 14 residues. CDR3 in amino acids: CASSLGNQGTEAFF. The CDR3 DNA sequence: TGTGCCAGCAGCTTAGGGAATCAGGGAACTGAAGCTTTCTTT.

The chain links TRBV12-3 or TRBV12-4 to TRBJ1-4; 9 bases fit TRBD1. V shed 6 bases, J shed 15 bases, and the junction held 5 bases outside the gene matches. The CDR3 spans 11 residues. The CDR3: CASSRGQGMFF. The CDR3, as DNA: TGTGCCAGCAGCCGTGGACAGGGGATGTTTTTT.

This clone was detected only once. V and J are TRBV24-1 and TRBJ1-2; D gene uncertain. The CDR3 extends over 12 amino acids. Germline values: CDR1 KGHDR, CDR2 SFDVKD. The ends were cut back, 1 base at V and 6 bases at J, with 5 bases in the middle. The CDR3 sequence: CATSDFLDGYTF. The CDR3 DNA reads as TGTGCCACCAGTGATTTTTTAGATGGCTACACCTTC.

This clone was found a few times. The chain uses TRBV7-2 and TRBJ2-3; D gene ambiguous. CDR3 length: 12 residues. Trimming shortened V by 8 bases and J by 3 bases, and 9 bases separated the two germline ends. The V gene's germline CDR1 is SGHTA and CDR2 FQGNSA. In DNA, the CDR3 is TGTGCCAGCCGCCTTATAACAGATACGCAGTATTTT. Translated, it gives CASRLITDTQYF. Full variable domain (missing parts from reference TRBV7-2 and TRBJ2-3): GAGVSQSPSNKVTEKGKDVELRCDPISGHTALYWYRQSLGQGLEFLIYFQGNSAPDKSGLPSDRFSAERTGGSVSTLTIQRTQQEDSAVYLCASRLITDTQYFGPGTRLTVL.

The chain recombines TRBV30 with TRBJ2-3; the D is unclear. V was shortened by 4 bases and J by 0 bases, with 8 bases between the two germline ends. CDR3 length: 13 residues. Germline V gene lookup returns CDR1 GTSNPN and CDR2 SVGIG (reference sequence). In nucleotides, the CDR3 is TGTGCCTGGAAGGGATCTAGCACAGATACGCAGTATTTT. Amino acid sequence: CAWKGSSTDTQYF.

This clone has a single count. CDR3 region: CASSAPWGVQSVSYNSPLHF. CDR3 nucleotide sequence: TGTGCCAGCAGTGCCCCTTGGGGCGTACAATCGGTCTCCTATAATTCACCCCTCCACTTT. This chain links TRBV28 with TRBJ1-6; D possibly corresponds to TRBD1 (5 bases). Trimming shortened V by 5 bases and J by 0 bases, and 23 bases separated the two germline ends. CDR1 MDHEN and CDR2 SYDVKM come from the germline V gene. The CDR3 covers 20 residues.

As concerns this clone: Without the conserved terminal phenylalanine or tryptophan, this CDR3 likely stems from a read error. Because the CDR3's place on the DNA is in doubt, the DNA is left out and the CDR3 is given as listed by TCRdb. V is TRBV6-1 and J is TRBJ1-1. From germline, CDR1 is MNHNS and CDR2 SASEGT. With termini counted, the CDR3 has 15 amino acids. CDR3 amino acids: CASSEARSHEAFFVG.

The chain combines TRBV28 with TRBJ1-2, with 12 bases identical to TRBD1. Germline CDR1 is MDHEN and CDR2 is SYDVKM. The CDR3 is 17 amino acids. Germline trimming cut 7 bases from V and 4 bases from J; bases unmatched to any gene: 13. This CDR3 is CASTLGTGGPRGYGYTF. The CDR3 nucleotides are TGTGCCAGCACTCTTGGGACAGGGGGCCCCCGTGGCTATGGCTACACCTTC.

The CDR3, as DNA: TGTGCCACGCGGGCTTGGGAGACCCAGTACTTC. It specifies CATRAWETQYF. This chain connects TRBV6-5 to TRBJ2-5; TRBD2 might be the D (5 bases). The CDR3 spans 11 residues. CDR1 is MNHEY, CDR2 SVGAGI, per germline. The V end was cut by 10 bases, the J end by 5 bases, with 11 bases between.

DNA for the CDR3: TGTGCCAGCAGTGAGGGCGGGGCCCCAGATACGCAGTATTTT. Protein: CASSEGGAPDTQYF. The chain employs TRBV2 and TRBJ2-3, with D maybe TRBD2 (6 bases). Germline assignment: CDR1 SNHLY and CDR2 FYNNEI. V lost 3 bases to trimming and J lost 4 bases, with 11 bases between them. The CDR3 runs 14 residues.